These 17 T cell receptor beta chains originate from one sample sequenced in a study of T-cell reconstitution after alpha-beta-depleted transplantation in children. Unique molecular identifiers were built into the TCRbeta library. TCRdb independently ran MiXCR on the PCR reads; one entry per CDR3 protein. The sample has around 200,000 distinct CDR3 sequences; under 20% are singletons. The sequencing here drew on PBMCs, mostly from graft donor cells, taken 360 days after TCRalphabeta/CD19-depleted stem cell transplant. Source of these receptors: a male patient between 2 and 10 years old who had a stem cell transplant for acute lymphoblastic leukemia, so the T cells may come from the graft donor.

The chain joins TRBV6-1 to TRBJ2-1, with D maybe TRBD1 (5 bases). This CDR3 is built from 13 residues. Trimming stripped 7 bases from V and 9 bases from J, with 16 bases between. Germline CDR1 MNHNS, CDR2 SASEGT. Here the CDR3 DNA reads TGTGCCAGCAAGGCGACAGCGCGACCTGAGCAGTTCTTC. This sequence encodes CASKATARPEQFF.

The sample holds a few counts of this clonotype. The chain employs TRBV2 and TRBJ2-7; unclear D gene. The CDR3 is 15 residues long. CDR1 is SNHLY and CDR2 is FYNNEI in the germline V gene. Trimming took 6 bases from V and 3 from J, leaving 18 bases between them. The CDR3 reads CASRLGSAPLYEQYF. CDR3 bases: TGTGCCAGCAGATTAGGGTCTGCCCCACTCTACGAGCAGTACTTC.

This clonotype has only a few counts. The chain employs TRBV5-1 and TRBJ1-3; D not certain. The length of the CDR3 is 13 residues. The V gene's germline CDR1 is SGHRS and CDR2 YFSETQ. Trimming took 3 bases from V and 2 from J, leaving 6 bases between them. The CDR3 spells CASSWETGNTIYF. CDR3 coding DNA: TGCGCCAGCAGCTGGGAAACTGGAAACACCATATATTTT. Together with reference TRBV5-1 and TRBJ1-3, the CDR3 gives the full variable domain: KAGVTQTPRYLIKTRGQQVTLSCSPISGHRSVSWYQQTPGQGLQFLFEYFSETQRNKGNFPGRFSGRQFSNSRSEMNVSTLELGDSALYLCASSWETGNTIYFGEGSWLTVV.

The sample holds a few counts of this clonotype. J is TRBJ1-4 and V is TRBV12-3 or TRBV12-4; 7 nucleotides agree with TRBD1. This CDR3 has 17 amino acids. Losses at the gene ends were 2 bases for V and 1 base for J; bases not matched to a gene: 7. CDR3 nucleotides: TGTGCCAGCAGTTTACATGACAGGGAGGGAACTAATGAAAAACTGTTTTTT. This gives the protein CASSLHDREGTNEKLFF.

The V and J genes are TRBV12-3 or TRBV12-4 and TRBJ1-2, with D maybe TRBD1 (5 bases). V was pared by 3 bases and J by 8 bases, with 10 bases between. The CDR3 runs 12 residues. The CDR3 spells CASSFGGGGYTF. DNA for the CDR3: TGTGCCAGCAGTTTCGGGGGAGGGGGCTACACCTTC.

Points on this clonotype: A read error may be the cause here, since a much bigger clone is one base away. V is TRBV20-1 and J is TRBJ2-1; perhaps TRBD2 as D (5 bases). This CDR3 region has 14 residues. From germline, CDR1 is DFQATT and CDR2 SNEGSKA (reference sequence). Trimming shortened V by 6 bases and J by 3 bases, and 15 bases separated the two germline ends. The CDR3 DNA reads as TGCAGTGCAGCGCACAGCGGCTACTACAATGAGCAGTTCTTC. Protein product: CSAAHSGYYNEQFF.

The genes are TRBV12-3 or TRBV12-4 and TRBJ2-7, with D possibly called TRBD1 or TRBD2 (5 bases each). The CDR3 is made up of 14 amino acids. V was trimmed by 3 bases and J by 9 bases, leaving 18 bases between them. The DNA for the CDR3 is TGTGCCAGCAGTTTGATTGGGACCCGCGGTTGGCAGTACTTC. This translates into CASSLIGTRGWQYF.

This chain joins TRBV5-1 and TRBJ2-3, with D tentatively TRBD2 (5 bases). Germline V lookup: CDR1 SGHRS, CDR2 YFSETQ. Deletions cut 0 bases from V and 4 bases from J, with 9 bases between. The CDR3 is 14 residues long. CDR3 loop: CASSLVRAPDTQYF. The CDR3 region has the DNA TGCGCCAGCAGCTTGGTGAGGGCCCCAGATACGCAGTATTTT.

This clonotype was seen repeatedly, ten times or more. The chain couples TRBV20-1 to TRBJ1-1; D not certain. The V and J ends lost 3 bases and 0 bases respectively, with 11 bases between them. Germline CDR1 and CDR2: DFQATT and SNEGSKA (reference sequence). The CDR3 contains 14 residues. Here the CDR3 DNA reads TGCAGTGCTAGTTGGCATTCCATGAACACTGAAGCTTTCTTT. Protein product: CSASWHSMNTEAFF.

This clonotype was seen a handful of times. The chain employs TRBV3-1 and TRBJ1-4, with D unresolved. V shed 4 bases and J shed 8 bases, with 14 bases lying between them. The CDR3 sequence is 14 residues long. Germline CDR1 is LGHDT and CDR2 is YNNKEL (reference sequence). CDR3 nucleotide sequence: TGTGCCAGCAGCCCAGGAATAGTTGGCGAAAAACTGTTTTTT. The encoded protein is CASSPGIVGEKLFF.

The chain recombines TRBV6-5 with TRBJ1-1, with D possibly being TRBD1 (5 bases). Germline-derived CDR1 and CDR2 are MNHEY and SVGAGI. There are 12 residues in the CDR3. Trimming took 2 bases from V and 10 from J, leaving 11 bases between them. The CDR3 coding sequence is TGTGCCAGCAGTTACGGAGGGGCTAGAGCTTTCTTT. It specifies CASSYGGARAFF.

This clonotype showed up just a few times. The gene calls are TRBV12-3 or TRBV12-4 and TRBJ2-7; TRBD1 matches at 12 bases. This CDR3 comprises 14 residues. With V trimmed by 6 bases and J by 6 bases, 6 bases remained unmatched. The CDR3 nucleotides are TGTGCCAGCAGCCCCGGGACAGGGGGCGTCGAGCAGTACTTC. It specifies CASSPGTGGVEQYF.

This clonotype turned up a few times. The chain is built from TRBV12-3 or TRBV12-4 and TRBJ2-1, with a tentative D call TRBD2 (7 bases). The CDR3 is made up of 11 amino acids. V lost 2 bases and J lost 12, with 8 bases in between. The CDR3 sequence is CASSLRGGQFF. CDR3 DNA sequence: TGTGCCAGCAGTTTAAGGGGGGGGCAGTTCTTC.

This chain connects TRBV5-1 to TRBJ2-1; 9 bases are a match to TRBD2. CDR1 is SGHRS, CDR2 YFSETQ, per germline. CDR3 length: 15 amino acids. J lost 4 bases, V lost 6 bases, and 8 bases had no gene match. DNA of the CDR3: TGCGCCAGCACTACACTAGCGGGCGGATACAATGAGCAGTTCTTC. Encoded protein: CASTTLAGGYNEQFF.

This clonotype was recorded a few times. The chain uses TRBV7-2 and TRBJ2-7, with D maybe TRBD1 (6 bases). The CDR3 spans 11 residues. Germline V lookup: CDR1 SGHTA, CDR2 FQGNSA. V shed 5 bases and J shed 6 bases, with 8 bases lying between them. The CDR3 loop reads CASSPGVEQYF. The CDR3, as DNA: TGTGCCAGCAGCCCAGGGGTCGAGCAGTACTTC.

This clonotype was counted between two and nine times. The V gene is TRBV7-2, the J gene TRBJ1-2; possibly TRBD1 for D (6 bases). Germline CDR1 reads SGHTA; CDR2 reads FQGNSA. The CDR3 loop spans 15 amino acids. The V end was cut by 1 base, the J end by 5 bases, with 14 bases between. The CDR3 DNA reads as TGTGCCAGCAGCTTAGTAGTTACGGGGGCTTATGGCTACACCTTC. Amino acid sequence: CASSLVVTGAYGYTF.

The sample holds a few counts of this clonotype. The chain links TRBV7-2 to TRBJ1-1, with unresolved D. V lost 5 bases and J lost 0, with 13 bases in between. The germline CDR1 and CDR2 sequences are SGHTA and FQGNSA. This CDR3 is built from 15 residues. CDR3 region: CASSPYSSLNTEAFF. The CDR3 DNA reads as TGTGCCAGCAGCCCTTACTCTTCGCTGAACACTGAAGCTTTCTTT.